The 21 T cell receptor beta chains presented below share a single source sample, sequenced in a study of identical twins. TCRdb fed the 5' RACE reads into MiXCR, producing one record per CDR3 protein. The table includes some 760,000 distinct CDR3 sequences, 15% to 20% detected once. This sample was shared with a second study, whose subject was T cells expressing NK-cell markers.

Sequenced: PBMCs. The receptors stem from a woman aged 18-30 years in good health.

V gene TRBV27 combines with J gene TRBJ1-2, with D perhaps TRBD1 (5 bases). V lost 2 bases and J lost 7, with 20 bases in between. Germline loops: CDR1 MNHEY, CDR2 SMNVEV (reference sequence). The CDR3 runs 16 residues. CDR3 coding DNA: TGTGCCAGCAGTTTAGGGGGGTCGGGTCAGACGTCTGGCTACACCTTC. Its translation is CASSLGGSGQTSGYTF.

J is TRBJ2-7 and V is TRBV12-3 or TRBV12-4; D assignment may be TRBD1 or TRBD2 (5 bases each). With 2 bases removed from V and 3 bases from J, the gap between germline ends came to 11 bases. The CDR3 runs to 14 residues. DNA for the CDR3: TGTGCCAGCAGTTTATACTTTGGGGGCTACGAGCAGTACTTC. This translates into CASSLYFGGYEQYF.

The chain links TRBV5-1 to TRBJ2-2, with 12 bases identical to TRBD2. The CDR3 runs to 19 residues. Trimming cost V 4 bases and J 4 bases; bases outside gene matches: 14. Germline V gives CDR1 SGHRS, CDR2 YFSETQ. This chain's CDR3 is CASSLLTSGRLPRTGELFF. CDR3 bases: TGCGCCAGCAGCCTGTTGACTAGCGGGAGACTACCACGCACCGGGGAGCTGTTTTTT.

DNA of the CDR3: TGTGCCATCAGCGACCTCGGCGGGAGCTCCTACAATGAGCAGTTCTTC. It codes for CAISDLGGSSYNEQFF. The chain links TRBV10-3 to TRBJ2-1; 7 nucleotides line up with TRBD2. The germline V gene encodes CDR1 ENHRY and CDR2 SYGVKD. V trimming: 6 bases; J trimming: 0 bases; junction bases outside the gene matches: 8. This CDR3 is 16 amino acids long.

This clonotype has more than one count but fewer than ten. V gene TRBV6-2 or TRBV6-3 combines with J gene TRBJ1-2; D possibly corresponds to TRBD1 (6 bases). Trimming took 7 bases from V and 4 from J, leaving 13 bases between them. Germline CDR1 is MNHEY and CDR2 is SVGEGT. The CDR3 covers 13 residues. The CDR3 coding sequence is TGTGCCAGCACGGGGGGCCTCATCTATGGCTACACCTTC. It yields the protein CASTGGLIYGYTF.

This chain connects TRBV2 to TRBJ1-5; no firm D call. The CDR3 runs 12 residues. Trimming pared 9 bases from V and 0 bases from J, leaving 6 bases between. CDR1 and CDR2 from the germline V gene are SNHLY and FYNNEI. The CDR3 bases are TGTGCCAGTTGCTATAGCAATCAGCCCCAGCATTTT. Translating it yields CASCYSNQPQHF.

This clonotype appeared a few times. The chain couples TRBV5-1 to TRBJ1-1; D may be TRBD1 (6 bases). The CDR3 is 15 residues long. The germline V gene has CDR1 SGHRS and CDR2 YFSETQ. V shed 4 bases and J shed 0 bases, with 13 bases lying between them. The CDR3: CASSPGGGVNTEAFF. The CDR3 DNA sequence: TGCGCCAGCAGCCCCGGAGGGGGGGTGAACACTGAAGCTTTCTTT.

CDR3 nucleotide sequence: TGTGCCAACCCCCGCAGGCGGACTAGCGGTGACACCGGGGAGCTGTTTTTT. It encodes CANPRRRTSGDTGELFF. This chain connects TRBV7-2 to TRBJ2-2; 10 nucleotides line up with TRBD2. The germline gives CDR1 SGHTA, CDR2 FQGNSA. The ends lost 10 bases at V and 3 bases at J; junction bases unmatched: 14. This CDR3 contains 17 residues.

This chain uses TRBV29-1 with TRBJ1-1; D is unclear. CDR3 length: 11 residues. From germline, CDR1 is SQVTM and CDR2 ANQGSEA. V was shortened by 5 bases and J by 3 bases, with 7 bases between the two germline ends. CDR3 sequence reads: CSVSWDTEAFF. CDR3 nucleotide sequence: TGCAGCGTTAGCTGGGACACTGAAGCTTTCTTT.

The chain employs TRBV11-1 and TRBJ2-7, with D perhaps TRBD2 (5 bases). Germline CDR1 SGHAT, CDR2 FQDESV (reference sequence). V gave up 5 bases and J gave up 7 bases, with 15 bases separating them. The CDR3 consists of 13 residues. For the CDR3, the DNA is TGTGCCAGCAGCCCCAGGACGACGGGGGAGCAGTACTTC. It yields the protein CASSPRTTGEQYF.

This clonotype has a handful of counts. The CDR3 here is CASSPFRQDSATGELFF. In nucleotides, the CDR3 is TGTGCCAGCAGCCCCTTTAGACAGGACTCGGCGACCGGGGAGCTGTTTTTT. V usage is TRBV5-6 and J usage is TRBJ2-2; possible D gene TRBD1, 6 bases. V lost 4 bases, J lost 5 bases, and 21 bases lay in between. The CDR3 extends over 17 amino acids. Per the germline V gene, CDR1 is SGHDT and CDR2 is YYEEEE.

This chain joins TRBV7-2 and TRBJ2-5, with D perhaps TRBD1 (6 bases). V dropped 5 bases and J dropped 4 bases, with 11 bases sitting between them. Germline assignment: CDR1 SGHTA and CDR2 FQGNSA. The CDR3 contains 13 residues. In DNA form, the CDR3 reads TGTGCCAGCAGCAGGGGACATCGAGAGACCCAGTACTTC. Amino acid sequence: CASSRGHRETQYF.

This clonotype was seen more than once but under ten times. This chain's CDR3 is CASASGSLVDTQYF. CDR3 bases: TGTGCCAGCGCTAGCGGGAGTCTAGTAGATACGCAGTATTTT. The chain combines TRBV10-3 with TRBJ2-3, with TRBD2 matching over 10 bases. V shed 10 bases and J 5 bases; nucleotides not matched to a gene: 9. This CDR3 is 14 amino acids long. Per germline, CDR1 ENHRY and CDR2 SYGVKD.

In its sample, this clonotype was seen a few times. The rearrangement links TRBV7-9 to TRBJ2-7, with D possibly being TRBD1 or TRBD2 (5 bases each). The CDR3 covers 15 residues. Trimming took 6 bases from V and 4 from J, leaving 19 bases between them. Germline CDR1 is SEHNR and CDR2 is FQNEAQ (reference sequence). The DNA of the CDR3 is TGTGCCAGCAGACGCTCGGGACGGTTGGGGTACGAGCAGTACTTC. Translated: CASRRSGRLGYEQYF.

This clonotype turned up a few times. V usage is TRBV3-1 and J usage is TRBJ2-5; perhaps TRBD2 as D (6 bases). Germline CDR1 reads LGHDT; CDR2 reads YNNKEL (reference sequence). The CDR3 consists of 14 residues. V lost 0 bases to trimming and J lost 9 bases, with 14 bases between them. CDR3 nucleotide sequence: TGTGCCAGCAGCCAAGATTACGGGACTCGTCCCCAGTACTTC. Translated: CASSQDYGTRPQYF.

The chain has TRBV27 and TRBJ1-5, with D unclear. Germline CDR1 and CDR2: MNHEY and SMNVEV (reference sequence). CDR3 length equals 13 residues. V was shortened by 4 bases and J by 3 bases, with 7 bases between the two germline ends. CDR3 sequence (DNA): TGTGCCAGCAGTTGGCAGAACAATCAGCCCCAGCATTTT. It yields the protein CASSWQNNQPQHF.

The V gene is TRBV18, the J gene TRBJ1-6; D is unresolved. CDR1 is KGHSH and CDR2 is LQKENI in the germline V gene. Trimming cost V 2 bases and J 0 bases, with 11 bases left between them. The CDR3 is made up of 17 amino acids. DNA for the CDR3: TGTGCCAGCTCACCAATAAGCGGAATCTCCTATAATTCACCCCTCCACTTT. Residues: CASSPISGISYNSPLHF.

The chain links TRBV29-1 to TRBJ2-5; D is possibly TRBD2 (7 bases). CDR1 and CDR2 (germline): SQVTM, ANQGSEA. V was cut by 8 bases and J by 5 bases, with 15 bases left in between. The CDR3 has 12 residues. The DNA for the CDR3 is TGCAGCTGGGTGGGGGGGCCGGAGACCCAGTACTTC. It codes for CSWVGGPETQYF.

This clonotype has only one observation. This rearrangement joins TRBV6-1 to TRBJ2-5; 7 nucleotides align to TRBD2. Per the germline V gene, CDR1 is MNHNS and CDR2 is SASEGT. CDR3 length: 15 residues. V lost 2 bases and J lost 4; bases outside the gene matches: 7. The CDR3 region is CASSEKRGRGETQYF. The CDR3 region has the DNA TGTGCCAGCAGTGAAAAGCGGGGTCGGGGAGAGACCCAGTACTTC.

This sequence joins TRBV5-1 and TRBJ2-1; maybe TRBD2 (5 bases). With 5 bases removed from V and 0 bases from J, the gap between germline ends came to 12 bases. The CDR3 consists of 15 residues. Looked up from germline, CDR1 is SGHRS and CDR2 is YFSETQ. CDR3 region: CASSPSGISYNEQFF. DNA of the CDR3: TGCGCCAGCAGTCCTTCCGGGATCTCCTACAATGAGCAGTTCTTC.

The gene calls are TRBV6-1 and TRBJ2-1; 10 bases are shared with TRBD2. Germline CDR1 and CDR2: MNHNS and SASEGT. This CDR3 is built from 15 residues. The ends lost 2 bases at V and 10 bases at J; junction bases unmatched: 8. CDR3 nucleotide sequence: TGTGCCAGCAGTGAAAAGCCCAGCGGGGGGGCCGAGCAGTTCTTC. As protein: CASSEKPSGGAEQFF.